Described below is a single T cell receptor (beta chain) sequence and its context. The sample comes from a study of naive and memory T cell subsets. This CDR3 has 15 amino acids. V dropped 2 bases and J dropped 0 bases, with 10 bases sitting between them. CDR1 and CDR2 from the germline V gene are MNHNY and SVGAGI (reference sequence). Four PCR rounds used nested alpha and beta constant region primers plus the SP2 primer. Reverse transcription of blood and skin TCR RNA was primed at alpha and beta constant regions. TCRdb used MiXCR to reprocess the 5' RACE reads, holding one entry per CDR3 protein. The table shows 50,000 or so distinct CDR3 sequences, with more than 7% occurring only once. TCR cDNA received a 3' ligated oligonucleotide that carried a UMI.

This sequence joins TRBV6-6 and TRBJ1-1; no reliable D call. This TCR derives from a male donor in good health. In DNA form, the CDR3 reads TGTGCCAGCAGTTACCCCAAAGGGATGAACACTGAAGCTTTCTTT. Residues: CASSYPKGMNTEAFF.